The 23 T cell receptor beta chains below were found in one sample sequenced in a study of metastatic and nonmetastatic thyroid tumors (TCRdb year 2020). The library was prepared using PCR. TCRdb names Illumina HiSeq 4000 as the instrument used. TCRdb passed the public sequencing reads through fastp at Q25 and MiXCR, retaining productive beta sequences. The table for this sample lists around 50,000 clones; just under 30% of them were counted only once. 15% to 20% of the sample is taken by the ten largest. Before undergoing thyroid surgery, none of the patients had been given any kind of treatment. Sequencing was carried out using blood. Source of these receptors: a female donor with papillary thyroid cancer or a benign thyroid nodule (not recorded which). Some clones in this sample may be carry-over from other donors' samples.

The sample holds a few counts of this clone. The chain recombines TRBV15 with TRBJ1-6; the D is unclear. This CDR3 is built from 15 residues. V lost 5 bases and J lost 5, with 13 bases in between. Germline V gene lookup returns CDR1 LNHNV and CDR2 YYDKDF (reference sequence). In nucleotides, the CDR3 is TGTGCCACCAGCGTACGGACGGCGGATAATTCACCCCTCCACTTT. Translated: CATSVRTADNSPLHF.

J is TRBJ1-2 and V is TRBV5-1; D possibly corresponds to TRBD1 (5 bases). The CDR3 sequence is 12 residues long. Germline-derived CDR1 and CDR2 are SGHRS and YFSETQ. V lost 9 bases and J lost 2, with 11 bases in between. The CDR3 loop is CATGDGNYGYTF. The CDR3 nucleotides read TGCGCCACCGGGGACGGGAACTATGGCTACACCTTC.

CDR3 amino acids: CASSSYWDPYGYTF. The CDR3 DNA reads as TGTGCCAGCAGCTCCTATTGGGACCCTTATGGCTACACCTTC. The rearrangement joins TRBV7-9 to TRBJ1-2; tentative D call: TRBD1 (5 bases). CDR3 size: 14 residues. Germline CDR1 reads SEHNR; CDR2 reads FQNEAQ (reference sequence). V was cut by 4 bases and J by 5 bases, with 14 bases left in between.

This clone appeared a few times. A read error may be the cause here, since a much bigger clone is one base away. This chain joins TRBV20-1 and TRBJ2-5; weak D call: TRBD2 (5 bases). Per germline, CDR1 DFQATT and CDR2 SNEGSKA (reference sequence). The CDR3 is 13 amino acids. The V end was cut by 5 bases, the J end by 5 bases, with 15 bases between. This CDR3 is CSAPGVSRETQYF. CDR3 coding DNA: TGCAGTGCTCCCGGGGTTAGTCGGGAGACCCAGTACTTC.

The rearrangement joins TRBV6-1 to TRBJ1-6; 7 bases are shared with TRBD1. CDR1 is MNHNS and CDR2 is SASEGT in the germline V gene. This CDR3 has 15 residues. The J segment lost 9 bases and the V segment lost 7 bases, leaving 12 bases of the junction unmatched. DNA for the CDR3: TGTGCCAGCACTTCGGAGTACAGGGGTGCTTCACCCCTCCACTTT. It translates to CASTSEYRGASPLHF.

This clone was observed a handful of times. The V call is TRBV2, the J call TRBJ2-3, with D unclear. The CDR3 has 15 residues. The germline V gene has CDR1 SNHLY and CDR2 FYNNEI. Trimming took off 3 bases at V and 0 bases at J, with 10 bases between the two ends. The CDR3, as DNA: TGTGCCAGCAGTGATTTATCCCCAAGCACAGATACGCAGTATTTT. Amino acid sequence: CASSDLSPSTDTQYF.

The chain joins TRBV11-2 to TRBJ1-2; TRBD1 agrees at 8 bases. CDR1 and CDR2 from the germline V gene are SGHAT and FQNNGV. The CDR3 is 13 residues long. V lost 5 bases and J lost 6; bases outside the gene matches: 5. The CDR3: CASSLNRGNGYTF. The CDR3 coding sequence is TGTGCCAGCAGCCTGAACAGGGGGAATGGCTACACCTTC.

This clone was counted a few times. The J gene is TRBJ2-5, the V gene TRBV28; D possibly corresponds to TRBD1 (6 bases). Germline V gives CDR1 MDHEN, CDR2 SYDVKM. CDR3 length: 12 residues. The V and J ends lost 6 bases and 5 bases respectively, with 10 bases between them. The CDR3 spells CASRQGGETQYF. In DNA form, the CDR3 reads TGTGCCAGCAGACAGGGTGGGGAGACCCAGTACTTC.

The chain couples TRBV15 to TRBJ2-1; the D gene is possibly TRBD2 (6 bases). This CDR3 comprises 18 residues. Trimming stripped 4 bases from V and 2 bases from J, with 21 bases between. Germline V gene sequence: CDR1 LNHNV, CDR2 YYDKDF (reference sequence). This CDR3 is CATSTLKMGLATYNEQFF. Written as DNA, the CDR3 is TGTGCCACCAGCACTCTCAAAATGGGGCTAGCGACCTACAATGAGCAGTTCTTC.

By sample fraction, this clone is medium-sized. The rearrangement links TRBV6-5 to TRBJ2-2; D is unresolved. In germline, CDR1 is MNHEY, CDR2 SVGAGI. This CDR3 is 14 amino acids long. The germline V and J ends were trimmed by 2 bases and 5 bases, with 9 bases remaining between them. The CDR3 here is CASSYGYGTGELFF. CDR3 coding DNA: TGTGCCAGCAGTTACGGCTATGGGACCGGGGAGCTGTTTTTT.

V and J are TRBV5-1 and TRBJ1-6; D is uncertain. Trimming stripped 6 bases from V and 7 bases from J, with 11 bases between. CDR1 SGHRS and CDR2 YFSETQ come from the germline V gene. CDR3 length: 13 residues. CDR3 in DNA: TGCGCCAGCACTCAAAGCGGGAATTCACCCCTCCACTTT. Its translation: CASTQSGNSPLHF. Full variable domain (outside the CDR3, taken from reference TRBV5-1 and TRBJ1-6): KAGVTQTPRYLIKTRGQQVTLSCSPISGHRSVSWYQQTPGQGLQFLFEYFSETQRNKGNFPGRFSGRQFSNSRSEMNVSTLELGDSALYLCASTQSGNSPLHFGNGTRLTVT.

About this clone itself: Other DNA variants within this sample encode the same CDR3. V gene TRBV6-1 combines with J gene TRBJ2-7; 11 bases line up with TRBD2. This CDR3 has 15 residues. V shed 5 bases and J 6 bases; nucleotides not matched to a gene: 9. CDR1 and CDR2 from the germline V gene are MNHNS and SASEGT. CDR3 region: CASSPILAGVSEQYF. For the CDR3, the DNA is TGTGCCAGCAGTCCCATACTAGCGGGAGTCTCCGAGCAGTACTTC.

The chain carries TRBV7-9 and TRBJ2-7; maybe TRBD1 (6 bases). This CDR3 has 15 amino acids. Germline V gene sequence: CDR1 SEHNR, CDR2 FQNEAQ (reference sequence). V lost 0 bases to trimming and J lost 3 bases, with 12 bases between them. The CDR3 reads CASSLAQGQIYEQYF. The CDR3 DNA reads TGTGCCAGCAGCTTAGCGCAGGGACAAATCTACGAGCAGTACTTC.

This clone is classed as medium-sized. This chain links TRBV7-3 with TRBJ1-1; weak D call: TRBD1 (6 bases). Trimming removed 0 bases at V and 3 bases at J, with 14 bases between. Per the germline V gene, CDR1 is SGHTA and CDR2 is FQGTGA. The CDR3 length is 16 residues. For the CDR3, the DNA is TGTGCCAGCAGCTTAACCGGGACACCGGCCCACACTGAAGCTTTCTTT. Its translation: CASSLTGTPAHTEAFF.

The genes are TRBV11-3 and TRBJ2-3; 9 bases are a match to TRBD1. The CDR3 has 15 amino acids. In germline, CDR1 is SGHNT, CDR2 YENEEA. V shed 5 bases, J shed 4 bases, and the junction held 7 bases outside the gene matches. In nucleotides, the CDR3 is TGTGCCAGCAGCAAGGGACAGGGCAATTCAGATACGCAGTATTTT. Residues: CASSKGQGNSDTQYF.

The rearrangement uses TRBV6-1 and TRBJ1-2; no clear D. The V gene's germline CDR1 is MNHNS and CDR2 SASEGT. CDR3 length: 13 amino acids. Between the trimmed V and J ends, which lost 5 bases and 8 bases, there was a span of 15 bases. The CDR3, as DNA: TGTGCCAGCAGTCAAACAGAGCTACGGGGCTACACCTTC. This sequence encodes CASSQTELRGYTF.

This clone was recorded a few times. V and J are TRBV6-1 and TRBJ2-3; 13 nucleotides match TRBD2. Losses at the gene ends were 3 bases for V and 1 base for J; bases not matched to a gene: 1. Germline V CDR1 and CDR2: MNHNS, SASEGT. The length of the CDR3 is 16 residues. CDR3 in DNA: TGTGCCAGCAGTGACACTAGCGGGGGGGGCACAGATACGCAGTATTTT. Amino acid sequence: CASSDTSGGGTDTQYF.

The chain joins TRBV11-2 to TRBJ2-1; perhaps D is TRBD1 or TRBD2 (7 bases each). The CDR3 runs 15 residues. Trimming cost V 7 bases and J 8 bases, with 21 bases left between them. CDR1 is SGHAT, CDR2 FQNNGV, per germline. CDR3 DNA sequence: TGTGCCAGCATCGTCAAGGGGGCGGGAGTTCATGAGCAGTTCTTC. Translating it yields CASIVKGAGVHEQFF.

This clone was found a few times. The J gene is TRBJ2-1, the V gene TRBV12-3 or TRBV12-4, with 11 bases matching TRBD2. This CDR3 has 14 amino acids. V gave up 7 bases and J gave up 5 bases; unmatched junction bases: 4. CDR3 coding DNA: TGTGCCAGCACCGCGACTAGCGGGGACAATGAGCAGTTCTTC. It yields the protein CASTATSGDNEQFF.

In this sample, this clone turned up a few times. The rearrangement joins TRBV7-8 to TRBJ2-5, with D possibly matching TRBD1 (6 bases). This CDR3 has 16 amino acids. Trimming shortened V by 2 bases and J by 2 bases, and 15 bases separated the two germline ends. Germline V gives CDR1 SGHVS, CDR2 FQNEAQ. As DNA, the CDR3 is TGTGCCAGCAGCTTAAACAGGGTGAGTCCACAAGAGACCCAGTACTTC. Translated: CASSLNRVSPQETQYF.

This clone was counted once. The CDR3 DNA sequence: TGTGCCAGCAGCTTAGATGAGCGGGCGCGAGGCACCGGGGAGCTGTTTTTT. Its protein is CASSLDERARGTGELFF. V is TRBV11-2 and J is TRBJ2-2; D possibly corresponds to TRBD2 (6 bases). The CDR3 consists of 17 residues. Germline V lookup: CDR1 SGHAT, CDR2 FQNNGV. Trimming removed 0 bases from V and 4 bases from J, with 15 bases in between.

This clone came up many times. The chain joins TRBV11-2 to TRBJ2-5; D not resolved. Germline CDR1 reads SGHAT; CDR2 reads FQNNGV. V gave up 5 bases and J gave up 2 bases, with 3 bases separating them. This CDR3 has 11 amino acids. The DNA of the CDR3 is TGTGCCAGCAGCGCACAAGAGACCCAGTACTTC. Translating gives CASSAQETQYF.

The chain carries TRBV7-2 and TRBJ2-7; TRBD2 matches 11 bases. Unmatched junction bases numbered 3, after V lost 5 bases and J lost 0 bases. The germline V gene has CDR1 SGHTA and CDR2 FQGNSA. The CDR3 contains 15 residues. The CDR3 region is CASSPTSGGSYEQYF. CDR3 bases: TGTGCCAGCAGCCCAACTAGCGGGGGCTCCTACGAGCAGTACTTC.